A selection of T cell receptor beta chains follows, all from one sample in a study of T cell repertoires in cytomegalovirus infection. Via MiXCR, TCRdb re-called the reads, giving one row per CDR3 protein. The sample includes about 300,000 distinct CDR3 sequences, roughly 9.3% of them seen just once. Sequenced material: PBMCs. These TCRs come from a human donor in good health (CMV status not recorded). Some clones in this sample may be carry-over from other donors' samples. The CDR3 runs from the conserved cysteine through the conserved F or W. Each record gives: V gene, clone size, D gene, J gene, CDR3 DNA, CDR3 protein. A D gene is named only where the DNA matches it firmly. A row's size may be missing; if present it is once, few, many or a size class.

>TRBV7-9|many|.|TRBJ2-7
TGTGCCAGCAGGTCCGGAACCTACGAGCAGTACTTC
CASRSGTYEQYF
>TRBV11-3|many|TRBD1|TRBJ2-2
TGTGCCAGCAGCTTAAGGGACAGATACACGAACACCGGGGAGCTGTTTTTT
CASSLRDRYTNTGELFF
>TRBV10-3|many|.|TRBJ2-5
TGTGCCATCAGTCCCTCTCCCGCTGAGGGTTTAGAGACCCAGTACTTC
CAISPSPAEGLETQYF
>TRBV7-2|many|.|TRBJ2-6
TGTGCCAGCAGCTTAACGGGTGGGGGGACTGGGGCCAACGTCCTGACTTTC
CASSLTGGGTGANVLTF
>TRBV12-3/TRBV12-4|many|.|TRBJ1-2
TGTGCCAGCAGTTCCGGGTCCACACCTTATGGCTACACCTTC
CASSSGSTPYGYTF
>TRBV5-1|many|TRBD1|TRBJ1-2
TGCGCCAGCAGCTTGGGGGACAGGGGTAGTCGTGGCTACACCTTC
CASSLGDRGSRGYTF
>TRBV10-3|many|.|TRBJ1-5
TGTGCCATCAGAGAAGGGGTCAATCAGCCCCAGCATTTT
CAIREGVNQPQHF
>TRBV28|many|.|TRBJ1-1
TGTGCCAGCAGTTTATCTTGGGGGAACACTGAAGCTTTCTTT
CASSLSWGNTEAFF
>TRBV4-2|many|.|TRBJ2-3
TGCGCCAGCAGCCAAAGCCCGGCTTCTAGCACAGATACGCAGTATTTT
CASSQSPASSTDTQYF
>TRBV6-5|many|TRBD2|TRBJ2-1
TGTGCCAGCAGTTACGGTGGGGGGGTTTCCTACAATGAGCAGTTCTTC
CASSYGGGVSYNEQFF
>TRBV14|.|.|TRBJ2-2
TGTGCCAGCAGATGGGAAGCCACCGGGGAGCTGTTTTTT
CASRWEATGELFF
>TRBV7-9|many|.|TRBJ2-5
TGTGCCAGCAGCTCCTTGGGGGTGAAGACCCAGTACTTC
CASSSLGVKTQYF
>TRBV5-6|many|.|TRBJ2-2
TGTGCCAGCAGCTTAACAGGAGGGGCCACCGGGGAGCTGTTTTTT
CASSLTGGATGELFF
>TRBV7-6|many|.|TRBJ1-5
TGTGCCAGCAGCCTGGATCCTAGCAATCAGCCCCAGCATTTT
CASSLDPSNQPQHF
>TRBV7-2|many|.|TRBJ2-2
TGTGCCAGCAGCCTCGGGGTGAACACCGGGGAGCTGTTTTTT
CASSLGVNTGELFF
>TRBV6-5|.|TRBD1|TRBJ1-1
TGTGCCAGCAGTAACGACCAGGGGACAGACATGAACACTGAAGCTTTCTTT
CASSNDQGTDMNTEAFF
>TRBV7-2|many|TRBD1|TRBJ2-2
TGTGCCAGCAGCTCCGGGACAGGGCTGAGGGGGGAGCTGTTTTTT
CASSSGTGLRGELFF
>TRBV19|many|TRBD2|TRBJ2-1
TGTGCCAGTAGTTCTACTAGCGGGGGGCTCTCCTACAATGAGCAGTTCTTC
CASSSTSGGLSYNEQFF
>TRBV6-6|many|.|TRBJ2-3
TGTGCCAGCAGTTACGTGGCCGCCCGCGGCGCAGATACGCAGTATTTT
CASSYVAARGADTQYF
>TRBV5-5|many|.|TRBJ1-5
TGTGCCAGCAGCGGTACATTAACAGTTGACGCCCAGCATTTT
CASSGTLTVDAQHF
>TRBV6-2/TRBV6-3|many|.|TRBJ2-2
TGTGCCAGCAGAGTGCTAGCGCCCCAAGAAGTTAACACCGGGGAGCTGTTTTTT
CASRVLAPQEVNTGELFF
>TRBV20-1|.|.|TRBJ2-5
TGCAGTGCTAGAGACAAGGGGTTGGAGACCCAGTACTTC
CSARDKGLETQYF
>TRBV7-9|few|TRBD1|TRBJ1-1
TGTGCCAGCATTTCCAACAGGGGCACTGAAGCTTTCTTT
CASISNRGTEAFF
>TRBV29-1|few|.|TRBJ1-2
TGCAGCGTTGAAGGTTACGGAGTAGGCTATGGCTACACCTTC
CSVEGYGVGYGYTF
>TRBV20-1|few|.|TRBJ2-7
TGCAGTGCTAGACGGGCCGTAAGGGACGAGCAGTACTTC
CSARRAVRDEQYF
>TRBV7-9|many|.|TRBJ2-7
TGTGCCAGCAGCTTAGTCATCGGACGGGCCGGATACGAGCAGTACTTC
CASSLVIGRAGYEQYF
>TRBV15|many|TRBD1|TRBJ2-5
TGTGCCACCAGCCCTCAGGACAGGGTCGTTCTGGAGACCCAGTACTTC
CATSPQDRVVLETQYF
>TRBV28|many|.|TRBJ1-3
TGTGCCAGCAGCCGTCGACCGGGACGGGAGTCTGGAAACACCATATATTTT
CASSRRPGRESGNTIYF
>TRBV7-2|many|TRBD2|TRBJ2-3
TGTGCCAGCAGCCGAGGACTAGCGGGGGCAGATACGCAGTATTTT
CASSRGLAGADTQYF
>TRBV4-1|.|.|TRBJ2-2
TGCGCCAGCAGCCAAGATTGGGGGTTGAACACCGGGGAGCTGTTTTTT
CASSQDWGLNTGELFF
>TRBV11-3|many|.|TRBJ1-1
TGTGCCAGCTGTAGGGGACAACACACTGAAGCTTTCTTT
CASCRGQHTEAFF
>TRBV20-1|many|.|TRBJ1-6
TGCAGTGCTAGGATGGACAGCTCCTATAATTCACCCCTCCACTTT
CSARMDSSYNSPLHF
>TRBV18|.|TRBD1|TRBJ1-2
TGTGCCAGCTCACCAGGACAGGGACCCTCTCGCTACACCTTC
CASSPGQGPSRYTF
>TRBV19|many|TRBD1|TRBJ2-7
TGTGCCAGTAGTGTTTGGACAGGAACCTACGAGCAGTACTTC
CASSVWTGTYEQYF
>TRBV7-9|many|.|TRBJ2-1
TGTGCCAGCAGCTCGCAGTTCCTGAGCTACAATGAGCAGTTCTTC
CASSSQFLSYNEQFF
>TRBV29-1|few|.|TRBJ2-1
TGCAGCGTTGTACCCCACAATGAGCAGTTCTTC
CSVVPHNEQFF
>TRBV6-2/TRBV6-3|few|TRBD1|TRBJ1-5
TGTGCCAGCAGTTATTTTCTGGAGGGGGCTCATAGGCAGCCCCAGCATTTT
CASSYFLEGAHRQPQHF
>TRBV5-1|.|TRBD1|TRBJ2-1
TGCGCCAGCAGTTCTACCGGGACAGTTGGGAGTGAGCAGTTCTTC
CASSSTGTVGSEQFF
>TRBV28|many|.|TRBJ1-1
TGTGCCAGCAGTTTGGGGAAGCTAAGCACTGAAGCTTTCTTT
CASSLGKLSTEAFF
>TRBV7-2|many|.|TRBJ2-1
TGTGCCAGCAGGGCACAGGAGCTCTCTGAGCAGTTCTTC
CASRAQELSEQFF
>TRBV5-1|many|TRBD1|TRBJ1-1
TGCGCCAGCAGCTTGGAGGGGGCCCTGAACACTGAAGCTTTCTTT
CASSLEGALNTEAFF
>TRBV6-5|many|.|TRBJ1-2
TGTGCCAGCAGTTATGTGGAGTCAAACTACTATGGCTACACCTTC
CASSYVESNYYGYTF
>TRBV12-5|.|.|TRBJ2-1
TGTGCTAGTGAGAAACCCAGGGTCTACAATGAGCAGTTCTTC
CASEKPRVYNEQFF
>TRBV9|many|TRBD2|TRBJ2-2
TGTGCCAGCAGCGTAGGAGAAGGGCGGGGGACCGGGGAGCTGTTTTTT
CASSVGEGRGTGELFF
>TRBV7-2|many|.|TRBJ1-6
TGTGCCAGCAGCCCTCAAGGGGTATATAATTCACCCCTCCACTTT
CASSPQGVYNSPLHF
>TRBV7-9|many|TRBD1|TRBJ2-2
TGTGCCAGCAGCCCAAGACCCGGGACAGGGGGCGACACCGGGGAGCTGTTTTTT
CASSPRPGTGGDTGELFF
>TRBV7-9|many|.|TRBJ1-1
TGTGCCAGCACCCCGCGGGGTACTGAAGCTTTCTTT
CASTPRGTEAFF
>TRBV6-5|few|.|TRBJ2-3
TGTGCCAGCAGTTACCGGGATTCTAGCACAGATACGCAGTATTTT
CASSYRDSSTDTQYF
>TRBV4-2|few|.|TRBJ1-5
TGTGCCAGCAGCCAACTGGGGGCAAAGGAACAGCCCCAGCATTTT
CASSQLGAKEQPQHF
>TRBV28|many|.|TRBJ2-1
TGTGCCAGCACCCTAAGTGATAGAAATGAGCAGTTCTTC
CASTLSDRNEQFF
>TRBV6-2/TRBV6-3|few|.|TRBJ2-5
TGTGCCAGCAGTCCACTTGACTATGACAGCAACCAAGAGACCCAGTACTTC
CASSPLDYDSNQETQYF
>TRBV12-3/TRBV12-4|many|TRBD2|TRBJ2-1
TGTGCCAGCAGTTTGGGACGGGGGGGCCTGTTGTACAATGAGCAGTTCTTC
CASSLGRGGLLYNEQFF
>TRBV9|many|.|TRBJ2-3
TGTGCCAGCAGCGTAGCCGGGGGCCGCCCAGATACGCAGTATTTT
CASSVAGGRPDTQYF
>TRBV15|many|.|TRBJ2-1
TGTGCCACCAGCAGAAACACAGGTGACAATGAGCAGTTCTTC
CATSRNTGDNEQFF
>TRBV28|many|.|TRBJ1-2
TGTGCCACCTCAGGCCCGCGGACAGACTATGGCTACACCTTC
CATSGPRTDYGYTF
>TRBV7-2|many|TRBD2|TRBJ2-2
TGTGCCAGCAGACTAGCGGGGGGCCGGGGCACCGGGGAGCTGTTTTTT
CASRLAGGRGTGELFF
>TRBV28|many|TRBD1|TRBJ1-1
TGTGCCAGCAGGCCGGACAGGCTGAACACTGAAGCTTTCTTT
CASRPDRLNTEAFF